Presented here are 25 T cell receptor beta chains from one specimen sequenced in a study of PD-L1 blockade in urothelial cancer listed by TCRdb under 2017. The protocol used for the library was the immunoSEQ multiplex PCR assay. TCRdb took over this immuneACCESS table, retaining in-frame rearrangements with V and J assigned. Such tables are incomplete; in checked studies, under half of the missing clones stem from an unresolved V gene, and the remainder is unexplained. This sample lists just over 50,000 clones; about 86% were detected once. Of the sample, around 15% is held by the ten largest clones. Material: PBMCs, obtained around atezolizumab (anti-PD-L1) treatment. The receptors stem from a man aged 55 to 69 with urothelial cancer.

The chain combines TRBV28 with TRBJ1-2; D is unclear. Between the trimmed V and J ends, which lost 6 bases and 7 bases, there was a span of 15 bases. The germline gives CDR1 MDHEN, CDR2 SYDVKM. The CDR3 runs 13 residues. DNA for the CDR3: TGTGCCAGCAGGGAAACAGTGCTCGCTGGCTACACCTTC. Translation: CASRETVLAGYTF.

The genes are TRBV6-5 and TRBJ2-7; D unresolved. The CDR3 extends over 13 amino acids. Trimming left V 6 bases short and J 2 bases short, with 11 bases between. Germline CDR1 reads MNHEY; CDR2 reads SVGAGI. The CDR3 reads CASRLDHTYEQYF. The CDR3, as DNA: TGTGCCAGCAGGCTAGACCACACCTACGAGCAGTACTTC.

This sequence joins TRBV4-2 and TRBJ1-5; 10 positions match TRBD1. The germline CDR1 and CDR2 sequences are LGHNA and YNFKEQ. V lost 2 bases and J lost 5; bases outside the gene matches: 3. The CDR3 length is 15 residues. The CDR3 here is CASSQRDRGDQPQHF. CDR3 nucleotides: TGTGCCAGCAGCCAAAGGGACAGGGGTGATCAGCCCCAGCATTTT.

The CDR3 bases are TGTGCCAGCAGCTTAGGTCAGGGAGGGTTTGTATCTGGAAACACCATATATTTT. Protein sequence: CASSLGQGGFVSGNTIYF. This chain uses TRBV7-2 with TRBJ1-3, with D maybe TRBD1 (5 bases). Germline loops: CDR1 SGHTA, CDR2 FQGNSA. V shed 1 base and J shed 1 base, with 17 bases lying between them. The CDR3 is 18 residues long. The whole variable domain, filled in from reference TRBV7-2 and TRBJ1-3, reads GAGVSQSPSNKVTEKGKDVELRCDPISGHTALYWYRQSLGQGLEFLIYFQGNSAPDKSGLPSDRFSAERTGGSVSTLTIQRTQQEDSAVYLCASSLGQGGFVSGNTIYFGEGSWLTVV.

This chain links TRBV27 with TRBJ1-4; D is unresolved. The CDR3 totals 14 residues. CDR1 MNHEY and CDR2 SMNVEV come from the germline V gene (reference sequence). The ends were cut back, 5 bases at V and 8 bases at J, with 15 bases in the middle. The CDR3 sequence is CASSTRLSGEKLFF. The CDR3 DNA reads TGTGCCAGCAGTACCAGGTTGTCCGGAGAAAAACTGTTTTTT.

The V and J genes are TRBV5-1 and TRBJ2-2; D might be TRBD2 (5 bases). The CDR3 totals 16 residues. V lost 5 bases and J 0 bases, leaving 14 bases between the germline ends. Germline CDR1 SGHRS, CDR2 YFSETQ. The CDR3 DNA reads as TGCGCCAGCAGATTAAGCGGCGCCGCGAACACCGGGGAGCTGTTTTTT. This encodes CASRLSGAANTGELFF.

V usage is TRBV7-8 and J usage is TRBJ1-1, with 7 bases matching TRBD1. CDR1 and CDR2 (germline): SGHVS, FQNEAQ. CDR3 length equals 14 residues. V trimming: 4 bases; J trimming: 2 bases; junction bases outside the gene matches: 4. The chain's CDR3 is CASSYQGGNTEAFF. As DNA, the CDR3 is TGTGCCAGCAGCTACCAGGGGGGTAACACTGAAGCTTTCTTT.

The V gene is TRBV19, the J gene TRBJ2-2, with D perhaps matching TRBD2 (5 bases). V dropped 6 bases and J dropped 3 bases, with 11 bases sitting between them. Germline V gene data show CDR1 as LNHDA and CDR2 as SQIVND (reference sequence). CDR3 size: 14 residues. The DNA of the CDR3 is TGTGCCAGTAGCGCACAGAGGGACACCGGGGAGCTGTTTTTT. This encodes CASSAQRDTGELFF.

The V gene is TRBV5-4, the J gene TRBJ2-7; 7 nucleotides match TRBD1. Germline trimming cut 4 bases from V and 3 bases from J; bases unmatched to any gene: 10. The CDR3 consists of 15 residues. CDR1 is SGHNT and CDR2 is YYREEE in the germline V gene (reference sequence). The CDR3 loop reads CASSLNRQGDYEQYF. The CDR3 nucleotides are TGTGCCAGCAGCCTGAATAGACAGGGAGACTACGAGCAGTACTTC.

V is TRBV27 and J is TRBJ2-4, with a tentative D call TRBD1 (5 bases). The germline V and J ends were trimmed by 4 bases and 1 base, with 8 bases remaining between them. CDR1 is MNHEY and CDR2 is SMNVEV in the germline V gene (reference sequence). This CDR3 region has 14 residues. The CDR3 loop is CASSYQGAKNIQYF. DNA for the CDR3: TGTGCCAGCAGTTACCAGGGCGCCAAAAACATTCAGTACTTC.

The J gene is TRBJ1-1, the V gene TRBV5-3, with 9 bases fitting TRBD1. TRBV5-3 is treated as an ORF (open reading frame) with a function not yet certain. CDR3 length equals 15 residues. The trim removed 8 bases at V and 5 bases at J, leaving 13 bases unmatched. The CDR3 loop is CARRKLRDRETEAFF. DNA of the CDR3: TGTGCCAGGCGAAAATTAAGGGACAGGGAAACTGAAGCTTTCTTT.

J is TRBJ1-1 and V is TRBV5-4; D remains unclear. Germline V gene lookup returns CDR1 SGHNT and CDR2 YYREEE (reference sequence). CDR3 length: 14 amino acids. Trimming cost V 0 bases and J 7 bases, with 13 bases left between them. The CDR3, as DNA: TGTGCCAGCAGCTTGGTTGGGAGAACGGGTGAAGCTTTCTTT. Residues: CASSLVGRTGEAFF. The full variable domain, in which reference TRBV5-4 and TRBJ1-1 provide the parts outside the CDR3, is ETGVTQSPTHLIKTRGQQVTLRCSSQSGHNTVSWYQQALGQGPQFIFQYYREEENGRGNFPPRFSGLQFPNYSSELNVNALELDDSALYLCASSLVGRTGEAFFGQGTRLTVV.

V usage is TRBV4-2 and J usage is TRBJ2-5; no clear D gene. V dropped 0 bases and J dropped 5 bases, with 13 bases sitting between them. The germline gives CDR1 LGHNA, CDR2 YNFKEQ. This CDR3 is 15 amino acids long. The CDR3 DNA sequence: TGTGCCAGCAGCCAAGAGAGAAGCAGGTGGGAGACCCAGTACTTC. Translation gives CASSQERSRWETQYF.

This chain uses TRBV29-1 with TRBJ2-7; the match to TRBD2 covers 7 bases. The CDR3 length is 13 residues. The V gene's germline CDR1 is SQVTM and CDR2 ANQGSEA. V lost 5 bases to trimming and J lost 3 bases; unmatched junction nucleotides: 7. The CDR3 sequence: CSVSASGNYEQYF. The CDR3 DNA reads TGCAGCGTTAGCGCTAGCGGCAACTACGAGCAGTACTTC.

The chain recombines TRBV29-1 with TRBJ1-4, with 8 positions matching TRBD1. Germline loops: CDR1 SQVTM, CDR2 ANQGSEA. Trimming took 7 bases from V and 8 from J; bases not matched to a gene: 6. This CDR3 region has 12 residues. The CDR3 sequence: CSATGEAEKLFF. The CDR3 DNA is TGCAGCGCGACAGGGGAAGCGGAAAAACTGTTTTTT.

The gene calls are TRBV9 and TRBJ1-3, with a tentative D call TRBD1 (5 bases). CDR3 length equals 13 residues. The germline CDR1 and CDR2 sequences are SGDLS and YYNGEE. V dropped 2 bases and J dropped 3 bases, with 6 bases sitting between them. This CDR3 is CASSVRVGNTIYF. The CDR3 coding sequence is TGTGCCAGCAGCGTCAGGGTTGGAAACACCATATATTTT.

The chain is built from TRBV19 and TRBJ2-1; D perhaps matches TRBD2 (5 bases). V lost 10 bases to trimming and J lost 4 bases, with 11 bases between them. This CDR3 is built from 12 residues. The germline V gene encodes CDR1 LNHDA and CDR2 SQIVND (reference sequence). The CDR3 nucleotides are TGTGCCACGATTGGAGGATACAATGAGCAGTTCTTC. It codes for CATIGGYNEQFF.

This chain links TRBV6-1 with TRBJ2-7, with D perhaps matching TRBD2 (6 bases). Germline V gene sequence: CDR1 MNHNS, CDR2 SASEGT. V lost 2 bases and J 5 bases, leaving 19 bases between the germline ends. The CDR3 length is 16 residues. CDR3 in amino acids: CASSERRNGWEDEQYF. The CDR3 coding sequence is TGTGCCAGCAGTGAAAGGAGGAACGGTTGGGAGGACGAGCAGTACTTC.

The V gene is TRBV6-5, the J gene TRBJ2-7, with a possible D match to TRBD2 (6 bases). V lost 2 bases and J lost 7, with 6 bases in between. The CDR3 is 11 residues long. CDR1 is MNHEY and CDR2 is SVGAGI in the germline V gene. CDR3 DNA sequence: TGTGCCAGCAGTTACGGGGGGGAGCAGTACTTC. Amino acids: CASSYGGEQYF.

This clone showed up just once. DNA of the CDR3: TGTGCCAGCAGCCATTCTCCAAACAATTACAATGAGCAGTTCTTC. Translated, it gives CASSHSPNNYNEQFF. This chain links TRBV7-3 with TRBJ2-1, with no clear D. The CDR3 loop spans 15 amino acids. The V end lost 5 bases, the J end lost 4 bases, and 15 bases lay between the germline ends. The germline V gene encodes CDR1 SGHTA and CDR2 FQGTGA.

This clone was recorded once. The chain joins TRBV11-2 to TRBJ2-1, with unresolved D. CDR3 size: 14 residues. Trimming left V 1 base short and J 6 bases short, with 10 bases between. Germline V gives CDR1 SGHAT, CDR2 FQNNGV. The CDR3 spells CASSLVSGFNEQFF. The CDR3 nucleotides are TGTGCCAGCAGCTTAGTATCCGGGTTCAATGAGCAGTTCTTC.

This chain connects TRBV5-5 to TRBJ2-1, with 12 bases matching TRBD1. This CDR3 is 16 amino acids long. V lost 1 base, J lost 9 bases, and 8 bases stayed unmatched. Per the germline V gene, CDR1 is SGHKS and CDR2 is YYEKEE (reference sequence). For the CDR3, the DNA is TGTGCCAGCAGCTTGCCGAGGGGGACAGGGGGCTTTGAGCAGTTCTTC. Translated: CASSLPRGTGGFEQFF.

In this sample, this clone turned up a few times. The chain has TRBV6-5 and TRBJ2-3; no clear D gene. V gave up 2 bases and J gave up 0 bases, with 9 bases separating them. Germline CDR1 reads MNHEY; CDR2 reads SVGAGI. This CDR3 has 15 residues. CDR3 region: CASSYVSRSTDTQYF. For the CDR3, the DNA is TGTGCCAGCAGTTACGTTTCCCGGAGCACAGATACGCAGTATTTT.

This chain joins TRBV15 and TRBJ1-3; D ambiguous. The CDR3 is 14 residues long. V was clipped by 1 base and J by 4 bases, with 8 bases between them. Looked up from germline, CDR1 is LNHNV and CDR2 is YYDKDF (reference sequence). The CDR3 DNA reads as TGTGCCACCAGCAGAGGTTCCGGGGGAAACACCATATATTTT. Translation: CATSRGSGGNTIYF.

The rearrangement joins TRBV15 to TRBJ2-7, with 7 bases aligning to TRBD1. This CDR3 spans 15 amino acids. Germline CDR1 and CDR2: LNHNV and YYDKDF (reference sequence). Trimming removed 2 bases from V and 6 bases from J; junction bases left unmatched: 10. The chain's CDR3 is CATSRPNRGSGEQYF. As DNA, the CDR3 is TGTGCCACCAGCAGACCCAACAGGGGTTCTGGCGAGCAGTACTTC.